Sequencing of this T cell receptor beta chain was carried out in a study of T-cell reconstitution after alpha-beta-depleted transplantation in children. There are a few counts of this clonotype. During its preparation, the TCRbeta library received unique molecular identifiers. TCRdb reanalysed the PCR reads using MiXCR and keeps one entry per CDR3 protein. This table holds 500,000 to 650,000 distinct CDR3 sequences, roughly 11% found once. This CDR3 spans 14 amino acids. Trimming stripped 3 bases from V and 2 bases from J, with 11 bases between. The germline V gene has CDR1 SGHRS and CDR2 YFSETQ. This sample comprised PBMCs, mostly from graft donor cells, obtained 180 days after TCRalphabeta/CD19-depleted stem cell transplant. This TCR was sampled from a female patient aged 2-9 years who had a stem cell transplant for aplastic anemia, so the T cells may come from the graft donor. The chain carries TRBV5-1 and TRBJ2-5; D remains unclear. CDR3 amino acids: CASSSMHKQETQYF. The CDR3 DNA is TGCGCCAGCAGCTCCATGCACAAGCAAGAGACCCAGTACTTC.